This T cell receptor (beta chain) was obtained from a study of identical twins. Via MiXCR, TCRdb re-called the 5' RACE reads, giving one row per CDR3 protein. Among hundreds of thousands of distinct CDR3 sequences listed, less than 10% were seen once. The CDR3 has 13 residues. V lost 5 bases to trimming and J lost 0 bases, with 8 bases between them. This clonotype was recorded at least ten times. The data were also submitted as part of a second study, on yellow fever vaccine responses in identical twins.

The sequence was collected from a young woman in good health. The gene calls are TRBV12-3 or TRBV12-4 and TRBJ2-7; D unclear. The sample consisted of PBMCs. CDR3 amino acids: CASSLVTSYEQYF. As DNA, the CDR3 is TGTGCCAGCAGTCTCGTAACCTCCTACGAGCAGTACTTC.